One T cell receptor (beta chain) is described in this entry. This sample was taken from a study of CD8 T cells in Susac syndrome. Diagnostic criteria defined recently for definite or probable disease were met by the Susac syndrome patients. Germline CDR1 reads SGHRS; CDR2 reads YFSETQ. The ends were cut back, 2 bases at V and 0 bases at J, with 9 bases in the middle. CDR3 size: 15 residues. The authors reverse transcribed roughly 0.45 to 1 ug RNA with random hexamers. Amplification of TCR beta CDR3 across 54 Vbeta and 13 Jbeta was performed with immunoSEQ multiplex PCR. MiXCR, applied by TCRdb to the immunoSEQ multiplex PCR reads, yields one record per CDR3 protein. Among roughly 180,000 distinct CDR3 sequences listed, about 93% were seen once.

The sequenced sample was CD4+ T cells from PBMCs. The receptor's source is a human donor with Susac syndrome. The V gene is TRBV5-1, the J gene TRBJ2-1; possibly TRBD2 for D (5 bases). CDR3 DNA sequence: TGCGCCAGCAGCTTCGGTGGGAGCTCCTACAATGAGCAGTTCTTC. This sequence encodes CASSFGGSSYNEQFF.